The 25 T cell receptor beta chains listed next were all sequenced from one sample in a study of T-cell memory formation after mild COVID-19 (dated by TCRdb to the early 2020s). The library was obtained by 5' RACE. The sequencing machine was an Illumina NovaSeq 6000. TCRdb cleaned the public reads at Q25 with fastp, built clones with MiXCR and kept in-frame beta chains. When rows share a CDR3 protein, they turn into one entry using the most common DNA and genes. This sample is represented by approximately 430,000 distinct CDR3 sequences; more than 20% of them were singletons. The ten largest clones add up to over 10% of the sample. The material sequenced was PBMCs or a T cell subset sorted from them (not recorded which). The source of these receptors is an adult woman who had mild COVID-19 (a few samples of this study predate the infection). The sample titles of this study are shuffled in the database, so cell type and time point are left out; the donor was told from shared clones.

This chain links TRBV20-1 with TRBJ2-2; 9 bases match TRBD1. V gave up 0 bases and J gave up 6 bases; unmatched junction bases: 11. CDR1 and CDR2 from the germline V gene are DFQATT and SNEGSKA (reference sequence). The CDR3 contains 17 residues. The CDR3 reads CSARDPRTGAQAGELFF. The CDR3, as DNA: TGCAGTGCTAGAGATCCCCGGACAGGGGCCCAAGCCGGGGAGCTGTTTTTT.

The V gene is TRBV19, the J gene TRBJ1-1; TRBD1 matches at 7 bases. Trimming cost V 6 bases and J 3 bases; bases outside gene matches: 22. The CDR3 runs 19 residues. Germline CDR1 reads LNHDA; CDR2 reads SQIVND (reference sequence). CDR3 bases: TGTGCCAGTAGCTTCTTCGTACCGGGACAGAGGTTGAAGGACACTGAAGCTTTCTTT. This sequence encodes CASSFFVPGQRLKDTEAFF.

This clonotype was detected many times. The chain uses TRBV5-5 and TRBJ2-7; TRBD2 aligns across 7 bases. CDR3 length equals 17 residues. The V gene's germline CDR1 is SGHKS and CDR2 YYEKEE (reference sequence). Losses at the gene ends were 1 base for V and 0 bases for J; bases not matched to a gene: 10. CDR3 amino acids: CASSLSALGGSSYEQYF. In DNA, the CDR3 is TGTGCCAGCAGCTTGTCCGCACTGGGAGGGAGCTCCTACGAGCAGTACTTC.

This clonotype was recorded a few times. The CDR3 bases are TGTGCCAGCAGCCAAGAAAACGTCGGGGGGCTGCAGTTCTTC. Translated: CASSQENVGGLQFF. J is TRBJ2-1 and V is TRBV4-2, with D maybe TRBD2 (7 bases). V was cut by 0 bases and J by 12 bases, with 15 bases left in between. The germline V gene encodes CDR1 LGHNA and CDR2 YNFKEQ. This CDR3 comprises 14 residues.

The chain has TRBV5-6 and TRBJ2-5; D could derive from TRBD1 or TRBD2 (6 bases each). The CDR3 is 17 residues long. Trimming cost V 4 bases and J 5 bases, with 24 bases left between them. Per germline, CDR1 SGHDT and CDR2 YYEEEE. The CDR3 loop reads CASSRGRGAALLETQYF. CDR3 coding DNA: TGTGCCAGCAGCCGGGGAAGGGGGGCTGCTCTTCTGGAGACCCAGTACTTC.

The CDR3 DNA sequence: TGTGCCAGCAGCTTAGCGGTCTCGGAGCTCTATAATTCACCCCTCCACTTT. This sequence encodes CASSLAVSELYNSPLHF. J is TRBJ1-6 and V is TRBV7-8, with unresolved D. The germline gives CDR1 SGHVS, CDR2 FQNEAQ. Trimming removed 0 bases at V and 3 bases at J, with 12 bases between. This CDR3 has 17 residues.

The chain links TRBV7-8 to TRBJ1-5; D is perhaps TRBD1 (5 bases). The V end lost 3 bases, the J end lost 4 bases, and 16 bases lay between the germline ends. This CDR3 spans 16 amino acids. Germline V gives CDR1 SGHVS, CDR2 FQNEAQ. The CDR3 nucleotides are TGTGCCAGCAGCTTGGAGGGGCCGGGAATTAATCAGCCCCAGCATTTT. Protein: CASSLEGPGINQPQHF.

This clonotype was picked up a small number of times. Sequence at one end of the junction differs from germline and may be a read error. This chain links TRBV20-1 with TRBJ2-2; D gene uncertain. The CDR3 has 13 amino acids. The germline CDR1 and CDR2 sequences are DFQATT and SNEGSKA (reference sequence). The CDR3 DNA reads TGCAGTGCCAGAGACATACTTACCGGGGAGCTGTTTTTT. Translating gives CSARDILTGELFF.

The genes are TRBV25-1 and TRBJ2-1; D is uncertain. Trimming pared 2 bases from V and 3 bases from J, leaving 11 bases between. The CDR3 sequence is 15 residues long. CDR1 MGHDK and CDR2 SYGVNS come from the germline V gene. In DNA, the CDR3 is TGTGCCAGCAGTGAAAGGGTAGGAGACTACAATGAGCAGTTCTTC. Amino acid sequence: CASSERVGDYNEQFF.

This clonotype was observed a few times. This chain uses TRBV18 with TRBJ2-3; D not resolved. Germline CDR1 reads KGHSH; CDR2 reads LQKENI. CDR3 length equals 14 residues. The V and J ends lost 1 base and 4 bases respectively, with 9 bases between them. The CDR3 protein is CASSPRADPDTQYF. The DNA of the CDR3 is TGTGCCAGCTCACCACGGGCGGACCCAGATACGCAGTATTTT.

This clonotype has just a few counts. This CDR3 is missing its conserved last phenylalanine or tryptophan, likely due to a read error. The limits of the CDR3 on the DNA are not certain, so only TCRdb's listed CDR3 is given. The CDR3 reads CASSSLRTTG. V is TRBV6-2 or TRBV6-3 and J is TRBJ2-1; the table's D call TRBD2 went unverified against the DNA. Including both end residues, the CDR3 is 10 amino acids long. Germline V gene lookup returns CDR1 MNHEY and CDR2 SVGEGT.

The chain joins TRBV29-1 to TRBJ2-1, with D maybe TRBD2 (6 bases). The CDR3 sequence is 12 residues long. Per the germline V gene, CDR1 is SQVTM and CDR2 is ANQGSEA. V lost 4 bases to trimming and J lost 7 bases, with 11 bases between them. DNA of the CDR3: TGCAGCGTTGCCGGGACTGAAAATGAGCAGTTCTTC. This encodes CSVAGTENEQFF.

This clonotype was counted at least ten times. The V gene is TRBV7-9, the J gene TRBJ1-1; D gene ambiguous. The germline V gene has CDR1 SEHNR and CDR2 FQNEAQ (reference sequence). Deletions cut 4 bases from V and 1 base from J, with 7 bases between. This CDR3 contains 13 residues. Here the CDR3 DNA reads TGTGCCAGCAGCTCGCCGGGGAACACTGAAGCTTTCTTT. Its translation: CASSSPGNTEAFF.

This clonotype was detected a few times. The DNA for the CDR3 is TGTGCCAGTAGTATAGACCACCAGGGCTTTTGGCCCCAGCATTTT. Translating gives CASSIDHQGFWPQHF. The chain couples TRBV19 to TRBJ1-5; perhaps TRBD1 as D (5 bases). The CDR3 consists of 15 residues. CDR1 is LNHDA and CDR2 is SQIVND in the germline V gene (reference sequence). V was shortened by 0 bases and J by 9 bases, with 15 bases between the two germline ends. Complete variable domain (other parts from reference TRBV19 and TRBJ1-5): DGGITQSPKYLFRKEGQNVTLSCEQNLNHDAMYWYRQDPGQGLRLIYYSQIVNDFQKGDIAEGYSVSREKKESFPLTVTSAQKNPTAFYLCASSIDHQGFWPQHFGDGTRLSIL.

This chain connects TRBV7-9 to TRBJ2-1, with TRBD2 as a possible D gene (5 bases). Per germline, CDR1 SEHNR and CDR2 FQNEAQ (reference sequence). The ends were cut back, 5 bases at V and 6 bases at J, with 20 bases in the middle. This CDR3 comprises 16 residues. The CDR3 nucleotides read TGTGCCAGCAGCCTTTTCGGGGAGCGGAACACCAATGAGCAGTTCTTC. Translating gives CASSLFGERNTNEQFF.

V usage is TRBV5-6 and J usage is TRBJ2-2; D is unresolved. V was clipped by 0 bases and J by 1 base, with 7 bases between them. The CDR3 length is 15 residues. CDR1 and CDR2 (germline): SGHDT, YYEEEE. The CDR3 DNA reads TGTGCCAGCAGCTTGGTCTACGGGAACACCGGGGAGCTGTTTTTT. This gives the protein CASSLVYGNTGELFF.

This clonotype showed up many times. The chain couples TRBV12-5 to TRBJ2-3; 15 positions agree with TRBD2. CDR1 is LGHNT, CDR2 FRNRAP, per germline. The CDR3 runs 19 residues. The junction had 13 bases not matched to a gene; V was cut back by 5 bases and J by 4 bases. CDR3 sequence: CASGHPPPGLAGGADTQYF. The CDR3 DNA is TGTGCTAGTGGTCACCCTCCGCCGGGACTAGCGGGAGGAGCAGATACGCAGTATTTT.

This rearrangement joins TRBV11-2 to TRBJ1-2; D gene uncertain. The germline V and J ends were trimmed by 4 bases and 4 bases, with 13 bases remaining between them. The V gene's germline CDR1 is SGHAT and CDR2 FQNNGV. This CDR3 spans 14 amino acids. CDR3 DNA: TGTGCCAGCAGCTCTACTCTGACGGGCTATGGCTACACCTTC. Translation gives CASSSTLTGYGYTF.

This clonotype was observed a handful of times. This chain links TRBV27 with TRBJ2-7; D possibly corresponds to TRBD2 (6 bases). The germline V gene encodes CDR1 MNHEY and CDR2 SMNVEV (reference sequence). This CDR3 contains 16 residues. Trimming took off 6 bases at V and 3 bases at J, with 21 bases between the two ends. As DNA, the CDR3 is TGTGCCAGCAGCTCCGCACTTAGCGGAGACTTCTACGAGCAGTACTTC. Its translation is CASSSALSGDFYEQYF.

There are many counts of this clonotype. The CDR3 spells CASSFGTQETQYF. The DNA of the CDR3 is TGCGCCAGCAGCTTCGGGACTCAAGAGACCCAGTACTTC. The J gene is TRBJ2-5, the V gene TRBV5-1; D possibly corresponds to TRBD2 (6 bases). With 2 bases removed from V and 2 bases from J, the gap between germline ends came to 7 bases. From germline, CDR1 is SGHRS and CDR2 YFSETQ. This CDR3 has 13 amino acids.

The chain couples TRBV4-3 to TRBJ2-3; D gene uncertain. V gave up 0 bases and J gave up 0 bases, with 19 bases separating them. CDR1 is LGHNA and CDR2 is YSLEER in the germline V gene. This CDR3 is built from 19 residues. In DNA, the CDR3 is TGCGCCAGCAGCCAAGATCTAACCCAATCCATTACTAGCACAGATACGCAGTATTTT. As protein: CASSQDLTQSITSTDTQYF.

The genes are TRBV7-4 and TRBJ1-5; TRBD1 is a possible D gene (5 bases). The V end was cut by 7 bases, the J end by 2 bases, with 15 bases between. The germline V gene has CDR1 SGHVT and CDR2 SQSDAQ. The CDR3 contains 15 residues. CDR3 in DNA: TGTGCCAGCATCGAGCGGGGGGTGGGCAATCAGCCCCAGCATTTT. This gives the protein CASIERGVGNQPQHF.

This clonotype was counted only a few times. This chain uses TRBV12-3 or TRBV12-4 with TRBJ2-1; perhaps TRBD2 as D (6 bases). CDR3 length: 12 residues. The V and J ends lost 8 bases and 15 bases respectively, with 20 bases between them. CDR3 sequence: CASSRPETSLFF. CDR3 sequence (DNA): TGTGCCAGCTCTCGCCCAGAGACTAGTCTGTTCTTC.

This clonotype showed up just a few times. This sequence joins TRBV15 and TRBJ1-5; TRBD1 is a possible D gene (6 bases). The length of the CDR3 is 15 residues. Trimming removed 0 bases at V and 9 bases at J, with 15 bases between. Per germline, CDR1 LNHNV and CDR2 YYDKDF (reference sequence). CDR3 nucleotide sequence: TGTGCCACCAGCAGAGATTTGGACAGCCGCCGGCCCCAGCATTTT. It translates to CATSRDLDSRRPQHF.

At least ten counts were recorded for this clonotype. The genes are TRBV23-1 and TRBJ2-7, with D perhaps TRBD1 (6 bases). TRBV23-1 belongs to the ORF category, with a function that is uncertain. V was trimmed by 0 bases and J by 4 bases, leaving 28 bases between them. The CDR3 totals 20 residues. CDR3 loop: CASSQSPEPNRTAGSYEQYF. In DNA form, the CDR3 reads TGCGCCAGCAGTCAATCCCCTGAGCCAAACCGGACAGCCGGTTCGTACGAGCAGTACTTC.